Following are 20 T cell receptor beta chains from one sample sequenced in a study of shared clonotypes between healthy human individuals. Profiling relied on immunoSEQ multiplex PCR, and the TCRdb table lists in-frame clones only, not all of them. The sample consists of about 2.1 million clones, around 95% of them appearing once. CD8 cells regarded as naive lacked CD45RO, were positively chosen for CCR7, and omitted terminally differentiated effector memory CD45RA+ cells. Material: naive CD8+ T cells from PBMCs. The source is a man aged 18 to 30 in good health. Some clones in this sample may be carry-over from other donors' samples.

The CDR3 sequence: CACLRNYSLYGYTF. Written as DNA, the CDR3 is TGTGCCTGCCTCCGGAACTACTCACTCTATGGCTACACCTTC. This rearrangement joins TRBV30 to TRBJ1-2; D unclear. The CDR3 totals 14 residues. Germline V gene sequence: CDR1 GTSNPN, CDR2 SVGIG (reference sequence). V was shortened by 6 bases and J by 4 bases, with 18 bases between the two germline ends.

V is TRBV10-2 and J is TRBJ2-3; D is unresolved. The CDR3 loop spans 10 amino acids. Trimming pared 6 bases from V and 3 bases from J, leaving 1 base between. Looked up from germline, CDR1 is WSHSY and CDR2 is SAAADI. The CDR3 loop reads CASRTDTQYF. The CDR3 DNA reads as TGCGCCAGCAGGACAGATACGCAGTATTTT.

CDR3 loop: CATRQGFDEQYF. CDR3 DNA: TGTGCCACCCGACAGGGGTTCGACGAGCAGTACTTC. The chain employs TRBV10-3 and TRBJ2-7; TRBD1 matches 8 bases. The V segment lost 10 bases and the J segment 5 bases; nucleotides outside the gene matches: 7. The CDR3 spans 12 residues. The germline CDR1 and CDR2 sequences are ENHRY and SYGVKD.

The V and J genes are TRBV10-3 and TRBJ1-3; the match to TRBD1 covers 7 bases. J was trimmed by 7 bases and V by 11 bases; bases with no gene match: 20. Looked up from germline, CDR1 is ENHRY and CDR2 is SYGVKD. The CDR3 loop spans 16 amino acids. The chain's CDR3 is CAAAFRGHEGQNTIYF. CDR3 sequence (DNA): TGTGCCGCCGCTTTTAGGGGGCATGAAGGACAGAACACCATATATTTT.

As to this clone: This same CDR3 is encoded by further DNA sequences in the sample. This rearrangement joins TRBV9 to TRBJ1-1; no firm D call. CDR3 length: 12 residues. The ends were cut back, 1 base at V and 3 bases at J, with 4 bases in the middle. CDR1 is SGDLS and CDR2 is YYNGEE in the germline V gene. The CDR3 protein is CASSVSDTEAFF. The CDR3 region has the DNA TGTGCCAGCAGCGTATCGGACACTGAAGCTTTCTTT.

The V call is TRBV28, the J call TRBJ2-1; 12 bases line up with TRBD2. CDR3 length equals 17 residues. V shed 5 bases and J 3 bases; nucleotides not matched to a gene: 8. Germline assignment: CDR1 MDHEN and CDR2 SYDVKM. The DNA for the CDR3 is TGTGCCAGCAGTCCGATCCTGACTAGCGGGAGCTACAATGAGCAGTTCTTC. Residues: CASSPILTSGSYNEQFF.

V gene TRBV5-1 combines with J gene TRBJ2-1, with 13 bases matching TRBD2. This CDR3 is built from 16 residues. J lost 5 bases, V lost 3 bases, and 5 bases had no gene match. Looked up from germline, CDR1 is SGHRS and CDR2 is YFSETQ. CDR3 DNA sequence: TGCGCCAGCAGCTCAGGGACTAGCGGGGCGGACAATGAGCAGTTCTTC. Translated: CASSSGTSGADNEQFF.

A note on this clone: This sample includes further DNA sequences coding for the same CDR3. The chain uses TRBV4-1 and TRBJ2-7; TRBD1 is a possible D gene (5 bases). Germline V gene sequence: CDR1 MGHRA, CDR2 YSYEKL. This CDR3 is built from 13 residues. V lost 5 bases, J lost 2 bases, and 10 bases lay in between. Written as DNA, the CDR3 is TGCGCCAGCAGCAGGGCAGGGACCTACGAGCAGTACTTC. Protein: CASSRAGTYEQYF.

This sequence joins TRBV5-4 and TRBJ2-5; D perhaps matches TRBD2 (5 bases). CDR1 is SGHNT, CDR2 YYREEE, per germline (reference sequence). V lost 0 bases to trimming and J lost 4 bases, with 7 bases between them. This CDR3 has 13 amino acids. As DNA, the CDR3 is TGTGCCAGCAGCTTGGGGACTCCAGAGACCCAGTACTTC. Translating gives CASSLGTPETQYF.

This chain uses TRBV7-9 with TRBJ2-1; D gene uncertain. The V and J ends lost 4 bases and 5 bases respectively, with 15 bases between them. Germline CDR1 is SEHNR and CDR2 is FQNEAQ (reference sequence). CDR3 length: 15 amino acids. CDR3 amino acids: CASSSGSQPHNEQFF. The CDR3, as DNA: TGTGCCAGCAGCTCCGGGTCCCAGCCCCACAATGAGCAGTTCTTC.

The chain uses TRBV4-3 and TRBJ2-5; 9 bases fit TRBD2. Germline CDR1 and CDR2: LGHNA and YSLEER. The trim removed 6 bases at V and 2 bases at J, leaving 7 bases unmatched. This CDR3 has 15 residues. Here the CDR3 reads CASSLAGNLQETQYF. The DNA of the CDR3 is TGCGCCAGCAGTCTAGCGGGGAATTTACAAGAGACCCAGTACTTC.

Regarding this clone: The same CDR3 is also encoded by other DNA sequences in this sample. This chain uses TRBV11-2 with TRBJ2-1; the D gene is possibly TRBD1 (5 bases). The CDR3 spans 15 residues. From germline, CDR1 is SGHAT and CDR2 FQNNGV. V was clipped by 1 base and J by 0 bases, with 7 bases between them. The CDR3, as DNA: TGTGCCAGCAGCTTAGCAGGGAACTCCTACAATGAGCAGTTCTTC. This gives the protein CASSLAGNSYNEQFF.

The chain has TRBV5-1 and TRBJ2-1; 11 bases align to TRBD2. The CDR3 runs 19 residues. J was trimmed by 7 bases and V by 0 bases; bases with no gene match: 15. CDR1 and CDR2 (germline): SGHRS, YFSETQ. CDR3 bases: TGCGCCAGCAGCTTGGTCGGCCTAGCGGGAGGAACAGGGGAGAATGAGCAGTTCTTC. It yields the protein CASSLVGLAGGTGENEQFF.

This chain uses TRBV7-9 with TRBJ2-1, with 11 bases lining up with TRBD2. CDR3 size: 16 residues. Germline V gene data show CDR1 as SEHNR and CDR2 as FQNEAQ (reference sequence). Trimming removed 5 bases from V and 5 bases from J; junction bases left unmatched: 8. The CDR3 DNA reads TGTGCCAGCAGCCCACTAGCGGGAGATTTGGACAATGAGCAGTTCTTC. This encodes CASSPLAGDLDNEQFF.

This chain uses TRBV29-1 with TRBJ2-7; D gene uncertain. V lost 2 bases, J lost 4 bases, and 3 bases lay in between. CDR3 length: 10 amino acids. Germline-derived CDR1 and CDR2 are SQVTM and ANQGSEA. CDR3 coding DNA: TGCAGCGTTGAAAGATACGAGCAGTACTTC. Its translation: CSVERYEQYF.

The chain links TRBV9 to TRBJ1-2; D possibly corresponds to TRBD1 (5 bases). V dropped 2 bases and J dropped 3 bases, with 11 bases sitting between them. Germline V gives CDR1 SGDLS, CDR2 YYNGEE. The CDR3 sequence is 14 residues long. CDR3 protein: CASSVPDSYYGYTF. CDR3 nucleotide sequence: TGTGCCAGCAGCGTCCCCGACAGCTACTATGGCTACACCTTC.

The V gene is TRBV7-3, the J gene TRBJ2-1, with 8 bases aligning to TRBD1. The CDR3 length is 17 residues. V gave up 4 bases and J gave up 3 bases; unmatched junction bases: 11. CDR1 is SGHTA, CDR2 FQGTGA, per germline. CDR3 bases: TGTGCCAGCAGCTCCTGGGGAGTGGGACAGGTCTACAATGAGCAGTTCTTC. It codes for CASSSWGVGQVYNEQFF.

A note on this clone: Other DNA sequences in the sample encode the same CDR3. The V gene is TRBV14, the J gene TRBJ2-1, with D possibly being TRBD2 (5 bases). Trimming shortened V by 4 bases and J by 3 bases, and 7 bases separated the two germline ends. The CDR3 loop spans 13 amino acids. Germline CDR1 and CDR2: SGHDN and FVKESK. CDR3 DNA sequence: TGTGCCAGCAGCCCCCGGGACTACAATGAGCAGTTCTTC. This translates into CASSPRDYNEQFF.

As for this clone: Distinct nucleotide sequences in the sample also encode this CDR3. The gene calls are TRBV25-1 and TRBJ2-3, with 8 bases fitting TRBD1. Germline-derived CDR1 and CDR2 are MGHDK and SYGVNS. CDR3 size: 14 residues. V gave up 5 bases and J gave up 3 bases; unmatched junction bases: 4. The CDR3: CASSLRGLTDTQYF. The CDR3 bases are TGTGCCAGCAGTCTCAGGGGGCTTACAGATACGCAGTATTTT.

The CDR3 DNA is TGTGCCAGCGGACAGGCTCCCCCCTACCTGGATGAGCAGTTCTTC. This translates into CASGQAPPYLDEQFF. The V and J genes are TRBV7-9 and TRBJ2-1, with 7 nucleotides matching TRBD1. The germline CDR1 and CDR2 sequences are SEHNR and FQNEAQ (reference sequence). V shed 8 bases and J 8 bases; nucleotides not matched to a gene: 15. The CDR3 totals 15 residues.